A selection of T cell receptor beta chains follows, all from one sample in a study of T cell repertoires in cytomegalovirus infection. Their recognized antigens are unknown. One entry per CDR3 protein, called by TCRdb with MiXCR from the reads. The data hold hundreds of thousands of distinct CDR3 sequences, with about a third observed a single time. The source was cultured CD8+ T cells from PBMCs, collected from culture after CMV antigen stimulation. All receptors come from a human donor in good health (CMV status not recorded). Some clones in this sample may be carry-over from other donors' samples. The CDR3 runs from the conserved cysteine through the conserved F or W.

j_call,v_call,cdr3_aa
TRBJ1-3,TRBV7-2,CASSLAPLYSSGNTIYF
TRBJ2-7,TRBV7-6,CASSHDSYEQYF
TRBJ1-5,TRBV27,CASSRGTGYSNQPQHF
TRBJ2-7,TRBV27,CASSSGDYYEQYF
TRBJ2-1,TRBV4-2,CASSQDSLPLYNEQFF
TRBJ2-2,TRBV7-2,CASSLLVAGTTGELFF
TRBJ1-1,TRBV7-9,CASSLAGYTEAFF
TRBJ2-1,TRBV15,CATSRGKASGVNEQFF
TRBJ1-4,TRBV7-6,CASRPTTGPNEKLFF
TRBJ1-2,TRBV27,CASSLIQGAYGYTF
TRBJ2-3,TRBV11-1,CASSLEGAGTDTQYF
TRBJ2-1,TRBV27,CASTLGTGPNNEQFF
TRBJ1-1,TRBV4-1,CASSQHQGDGTEAFF
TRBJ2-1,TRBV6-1,CASSERGTGLGLGNEQFF
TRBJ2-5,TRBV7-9,CASTKRGNQETQYF
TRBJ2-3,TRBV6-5,CASSYSSSGVSTDTQYF
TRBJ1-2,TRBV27,CASSLLTGYGYTF
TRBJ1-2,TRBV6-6,CASSYLTGSLDGYTF
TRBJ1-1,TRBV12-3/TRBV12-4,CASSLPGRFEAFF
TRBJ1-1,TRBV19,CASSIRSELMNTEAFF
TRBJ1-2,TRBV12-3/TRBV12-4,CASVWGRRPDGYTF
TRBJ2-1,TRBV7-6,CASSSHYEPSYNEQFF
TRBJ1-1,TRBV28,CASSTYSDRNTEAFF
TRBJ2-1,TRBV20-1,CSASGQRGDEQFF
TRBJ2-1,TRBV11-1,CASSGRTGSSYNEQFF
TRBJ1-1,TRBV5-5,CASSLVFTEAFF